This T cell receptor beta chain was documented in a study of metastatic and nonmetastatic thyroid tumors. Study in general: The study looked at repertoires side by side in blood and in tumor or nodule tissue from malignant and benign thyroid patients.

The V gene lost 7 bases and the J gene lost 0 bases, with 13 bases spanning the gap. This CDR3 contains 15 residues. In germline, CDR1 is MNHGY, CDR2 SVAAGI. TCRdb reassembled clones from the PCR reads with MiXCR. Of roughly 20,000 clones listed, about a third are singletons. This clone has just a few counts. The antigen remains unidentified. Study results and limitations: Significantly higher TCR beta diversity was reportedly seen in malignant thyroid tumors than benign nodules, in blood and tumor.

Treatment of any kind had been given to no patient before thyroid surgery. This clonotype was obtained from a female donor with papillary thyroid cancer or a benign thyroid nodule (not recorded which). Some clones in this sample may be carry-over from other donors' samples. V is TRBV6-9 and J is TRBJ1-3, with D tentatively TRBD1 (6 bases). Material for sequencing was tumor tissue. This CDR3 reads CASTSQGSSGNTIYF. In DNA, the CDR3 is TGTGCCAGCACCTCACAGGGAAGCTCTGGAAACACCATATATTTT.